One T cell receptor beta chain is described in this entry. What antigen it recognizes has not been identified. No clone much larger than this one lies a single base away; base qualities are absent. The record originates from a study of T-cell memory formation after mild COVID-19 (dated by TCRdb to the early 2020s). Background on the whole study: TCR sequence clusters from the two donors were largely donor specific. The cohort was made up of two young adult volunteers, one female and one male, who were previously healthy. In two donors, T-cell clones that expanded and contracted after mild COVID-19 were tracked by sequencing TCRalpha and TCRbeta repertoires over time.

General conclusions and limits of the study: The study included only a couple of mild cases, and larger cohorts that include severe cases with pre-infection samples were judged to be necessary. Clones that contracted from day 15 to 85 showed balanced CD4/CD8 phenotypes, whereas a second wave of clones that expanded from day 15 to 37 leaned towards CD4+. SARS-CoV-2 specificity of the second-wave clones peaking on day 37 was not confirmed. Contracting CD4+ clones appeared mostly in the CM and EM memory subsets, whereas CD8+ clones were enriched in EMRA. Some responding clones were detected in pre-infection memory, which suggested that pre-existing cross-reactive memory T cells had joined the SARS-CoV-2 response.

Ficoll-Paque density gradient centrifugation was the method used to isolate PBMCs. This sample was sequenced with an Illumina NovaSeq 6000. cDNA libraries for TCRalpha and TCRbeta were prepared by 5'RACE using constant-segment primers, with sample barcodes and unique molecular identifiers added. RNA was extracted from every sample with Trizol reagent. The libraries were amplified in two PCR steps, and the second step added a second sample barcode and Illumina TruSeq adapters. The libraries were sequenced on an Illumina NovaSeq using 2 x 150 bp paired-end reads. On the study's bioinformatics: With migec v1.2.7, reads were demultiplexed and then collapsed into UMI-guided consensus sequences. Using mixcr v2.1.11, UMI consensuses were aligned to TRA and TRB V and J templates and then assembled into clonotypes. Clonotypes were classified as expanded or contracted when called significant by both edgeR and NoisET, with noise models trained on biological replicates. For edgeR calls, a false discovery rate-adjusted p below 0.01 and a log2 fold-change threshold of 1 were applied. As an exploratory analysis of dynamics, PCA with hierarchical clustering was applied to max-normalized trajectories of the 1000 most abundant clonotypes. Separately sequenced CD4+ and CD8+ repertoires were used to assign a CD4 or CD8 phenotype to each responding clone. TCRdb trimmed public reads at Q25 via fastp, called clones via MiXCR and kept in-frame beta chains. CDR3 protein duplicates are merged, each entry listing the most common genes and DNA. The V and J calls, along with clone size, are taken from TCRdb and not from the paper's own processing. The sample contains about 620,000 distinct CDR3 sequences, roughly 18% of them found a single time. 12% of the sample is taken by the ten largest.

The germline V gene (reference sequence) specifies SEHNR as CDR1 and FQNEAQ as CDR2. From cysteine to phenylalanine, the CDR3 is 11 amino acids long. The entry retains the CDR3 DNA only, 33 bases that are in frame from base 1. Relative to germline, V is 8 bases shorter and J is 6 bases shorter, with 11 bases between their ends. The sample taken for sequencing was PBMCs or a T cell subset sorted from them (not recorded which). The chain uses TRBV7-9 and TRBJ2-7, with no confidently assigned D gene. The receptor comes from an adult woman who had mild COVID-19 (a few samples of this study predate the infection). The sample titles of this study are shuffled in the database, so cell type and time point are left out; the donor was told from shared clones. CDR3 loop: CASGSVREQYF. DNA sequence: TGTGCCAGCGGTTCGGTCCGCGAGCAGTACTTC.